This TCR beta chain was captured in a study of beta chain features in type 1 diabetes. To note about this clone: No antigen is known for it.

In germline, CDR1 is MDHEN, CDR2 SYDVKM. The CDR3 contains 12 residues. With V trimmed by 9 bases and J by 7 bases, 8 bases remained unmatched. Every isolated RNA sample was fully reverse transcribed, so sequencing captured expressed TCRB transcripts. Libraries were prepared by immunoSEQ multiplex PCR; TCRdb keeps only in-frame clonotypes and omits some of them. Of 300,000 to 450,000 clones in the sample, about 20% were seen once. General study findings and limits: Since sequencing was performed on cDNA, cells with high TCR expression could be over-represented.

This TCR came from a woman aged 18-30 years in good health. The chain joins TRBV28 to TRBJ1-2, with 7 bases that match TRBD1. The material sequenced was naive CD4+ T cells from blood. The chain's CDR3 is CASSRQGPGYTF. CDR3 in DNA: TGTGCCAGTTCCCGACAGGGCCCTGGCTACACCTTC.